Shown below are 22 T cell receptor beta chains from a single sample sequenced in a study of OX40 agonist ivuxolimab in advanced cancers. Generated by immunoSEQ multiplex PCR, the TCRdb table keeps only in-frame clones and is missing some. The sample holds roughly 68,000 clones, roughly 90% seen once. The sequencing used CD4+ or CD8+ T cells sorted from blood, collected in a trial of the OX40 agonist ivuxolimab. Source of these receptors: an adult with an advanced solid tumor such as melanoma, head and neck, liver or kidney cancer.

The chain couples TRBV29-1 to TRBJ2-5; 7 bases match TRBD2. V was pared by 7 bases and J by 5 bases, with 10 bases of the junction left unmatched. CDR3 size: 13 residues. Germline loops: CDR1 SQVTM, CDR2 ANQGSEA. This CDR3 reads CSGETGGSETQYF. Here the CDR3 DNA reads TGCAGCGGTGAGACCGGGGGGTCGGAGACCCAGTACTTC. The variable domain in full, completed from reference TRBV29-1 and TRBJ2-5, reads SAVISQKPSRDICQRGTSLTIQCQVDSQVTMMFWYRQQPGQSLTLIATANQGSEATYESGFVIDKFPISRPNLTFSTLTVSNMSPEDSSIYLCSGETGGSETQYFGPGTRLLVL.

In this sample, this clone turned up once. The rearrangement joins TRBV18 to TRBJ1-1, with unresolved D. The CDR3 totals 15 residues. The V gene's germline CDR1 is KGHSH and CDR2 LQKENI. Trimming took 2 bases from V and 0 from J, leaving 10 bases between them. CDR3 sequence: CASSPWQPMNTEAFF. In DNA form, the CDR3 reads TGTGCCAGCTCACCATGGCAGCCGATGAACACTGAAGCTTTCTTT.

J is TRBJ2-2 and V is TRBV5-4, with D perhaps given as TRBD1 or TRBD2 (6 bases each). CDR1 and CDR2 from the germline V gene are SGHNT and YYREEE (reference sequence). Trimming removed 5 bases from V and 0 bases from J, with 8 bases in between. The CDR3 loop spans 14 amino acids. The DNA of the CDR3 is TGTGCCAGCAGAAGGGGGGCGAACACCGGGGAGCTGTTTTTT. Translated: CASRRGANTGELFF.

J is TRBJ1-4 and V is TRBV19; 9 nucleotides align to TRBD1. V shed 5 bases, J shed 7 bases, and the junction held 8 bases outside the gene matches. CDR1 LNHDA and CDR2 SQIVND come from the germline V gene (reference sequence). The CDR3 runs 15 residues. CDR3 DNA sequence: TGTGCCAGTAGTCCCCGGACAGGGGACACTGAAAAACTGTTTTTT. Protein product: CASSPRTGDTEKLFF.

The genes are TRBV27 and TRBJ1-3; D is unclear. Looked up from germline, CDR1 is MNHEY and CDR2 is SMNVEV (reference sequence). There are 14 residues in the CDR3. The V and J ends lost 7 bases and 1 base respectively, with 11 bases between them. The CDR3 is CASKADISGNTIYF. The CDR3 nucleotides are TGTGCCAGCAAAGCCGACATATCTGGAAACACCATATATTTT.

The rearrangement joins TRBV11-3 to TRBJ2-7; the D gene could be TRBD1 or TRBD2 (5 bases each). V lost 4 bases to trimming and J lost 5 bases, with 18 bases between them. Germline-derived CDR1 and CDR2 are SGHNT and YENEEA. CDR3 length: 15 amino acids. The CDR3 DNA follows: TGTGCCAGCAGCTCTGGGGGATTTAGCAACCACGAGCAGTACTTC. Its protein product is CASSSGGFSNHEQYF.

Here the CDR3 DNA reads TGTGCCAGTAGTATGGGACAGGGATGGTCCTACGAGCAGTACTTC. Its translation: CASSMGQGWSYEQYF. The J gene is TRBJ2-7, the V gene TRBV19, with 9 bases matching TRBD1. The V and J ends lost 3 bases and 1 base, in that order; junction bases with no gene match: 4. CDR1 LNHDA and CDR2 SQIVND come from the germline V gene (reference sequence). This CDR3 has 15 amino acids. Looking up the rest from reference TRBV19 and TRBJ2-7 gives the full variable domain: DGGITQSPKYLFRKEGQNVTLSCEQNLNHDAMYWYRQDPGQGLRLIYYSQIVNDFQKGDIAEGYSVSREKKESFPLTVTSAQKNPTAFYLCASSMGQGWSYEQYFGPGTRLTVT.

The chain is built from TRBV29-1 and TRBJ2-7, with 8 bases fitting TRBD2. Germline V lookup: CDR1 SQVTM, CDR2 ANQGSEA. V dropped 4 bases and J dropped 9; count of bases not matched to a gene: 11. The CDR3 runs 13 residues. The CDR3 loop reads CSVVLEGAGGQYF. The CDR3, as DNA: TGCAGCGTTGTCCTCGAAGGTGCGGGGGGGCAGTACTTC.

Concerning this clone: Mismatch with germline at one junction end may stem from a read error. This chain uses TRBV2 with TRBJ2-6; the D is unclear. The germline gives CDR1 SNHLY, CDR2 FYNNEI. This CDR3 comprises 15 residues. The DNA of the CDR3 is TGTGCCAGCAGTTACACGCCCTCTTGGGCCAACGTCCTGACTTTC. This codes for CASSYTPSWANVLTF.

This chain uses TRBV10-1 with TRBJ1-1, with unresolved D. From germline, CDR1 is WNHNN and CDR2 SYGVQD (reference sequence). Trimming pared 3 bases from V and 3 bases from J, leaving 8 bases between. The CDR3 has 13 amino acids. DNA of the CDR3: TGCGCCAGCAGTGAAAAGGGAGACACTGAAGCTTTCTTT. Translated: CASSEKGDTEAFF.

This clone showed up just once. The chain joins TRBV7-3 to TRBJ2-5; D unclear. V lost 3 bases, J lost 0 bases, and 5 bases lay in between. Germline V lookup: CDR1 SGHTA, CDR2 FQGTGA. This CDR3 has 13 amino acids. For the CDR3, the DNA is TGTGCCAGCAGCTTTTCAGACCAAGAGACCCAGTACTTC. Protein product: CASSFSDQETQYF.

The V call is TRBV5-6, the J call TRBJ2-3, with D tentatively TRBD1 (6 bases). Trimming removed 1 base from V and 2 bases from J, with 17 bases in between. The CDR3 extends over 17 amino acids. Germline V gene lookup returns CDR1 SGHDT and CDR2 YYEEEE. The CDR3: CASSLNLDSGNTDTQYF. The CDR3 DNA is TGTGCCAGCAGCTTGAATCTGGACAGCGGAAACACAGATACGCAGTATTTT.

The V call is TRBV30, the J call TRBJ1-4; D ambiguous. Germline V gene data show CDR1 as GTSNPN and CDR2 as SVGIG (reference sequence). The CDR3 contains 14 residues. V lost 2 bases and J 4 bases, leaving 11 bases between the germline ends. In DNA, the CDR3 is TGTGCCTGGAGTCAGACGGCGCGTAATGAAAAACTGTTTTTT. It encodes CAWSQTARNEKLFF. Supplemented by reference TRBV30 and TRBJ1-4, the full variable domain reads SQTIHQWPATLVQPVGSPLSLECTVEGTSNPNLYWYRQAAGRGLQLLFYSVGIGQISSEVPQNLSASRPQDRQFILSSKKLLLSDSGFYLCAWSQTARNEKLFFGSGTQLSVL.

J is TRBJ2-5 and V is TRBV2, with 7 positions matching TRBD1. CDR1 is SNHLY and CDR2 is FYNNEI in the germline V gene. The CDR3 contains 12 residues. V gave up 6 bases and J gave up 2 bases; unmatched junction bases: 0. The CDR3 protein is CASRTGQETQYF. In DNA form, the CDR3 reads TGTGCCAGCAGGACAGGGCAAGAGACCCAGTACTTC.

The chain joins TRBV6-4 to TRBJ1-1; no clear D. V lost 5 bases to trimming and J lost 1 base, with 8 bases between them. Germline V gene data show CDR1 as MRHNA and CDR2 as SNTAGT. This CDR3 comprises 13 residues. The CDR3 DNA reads TGTGCCAGCAGTCAAGAAGGGAACACTGAAGCTTTCTTT. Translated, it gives CASSQEGNTEAFF.

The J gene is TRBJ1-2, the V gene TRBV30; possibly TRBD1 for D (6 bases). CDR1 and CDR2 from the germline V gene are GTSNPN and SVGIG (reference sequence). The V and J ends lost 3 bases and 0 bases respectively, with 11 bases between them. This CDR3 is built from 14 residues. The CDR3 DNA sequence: TGTGCCTGGAGGACACAGGGTGCTAACTATGGCTACACCTTC. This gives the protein CAWRTQGANYGYTF.

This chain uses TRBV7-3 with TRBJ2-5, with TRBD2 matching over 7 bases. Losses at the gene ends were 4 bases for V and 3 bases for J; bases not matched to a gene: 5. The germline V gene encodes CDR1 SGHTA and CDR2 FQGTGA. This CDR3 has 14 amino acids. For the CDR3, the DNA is TGTGCCAGCAGCTCGTTGGCGGGGGAAGAGACCCAGTACTTC. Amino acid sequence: CASSSLAGEETQYF.

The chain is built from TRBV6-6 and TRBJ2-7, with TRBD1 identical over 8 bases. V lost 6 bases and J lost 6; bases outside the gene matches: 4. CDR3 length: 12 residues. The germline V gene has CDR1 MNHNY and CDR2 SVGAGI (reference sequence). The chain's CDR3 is CASRIDRGEQYF. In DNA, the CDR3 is TGTGCCAGCAGAATCGACAGGGGCGAGCAGTACTTC.

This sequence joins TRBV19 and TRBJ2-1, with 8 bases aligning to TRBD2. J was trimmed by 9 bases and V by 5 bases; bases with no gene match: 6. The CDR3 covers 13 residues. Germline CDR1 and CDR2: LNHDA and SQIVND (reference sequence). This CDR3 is CASSPSGSGEQFF. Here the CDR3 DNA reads TGTGCCAGTAGTCCGAGCGGGAGCGGTGAGCAGTTCTTC.

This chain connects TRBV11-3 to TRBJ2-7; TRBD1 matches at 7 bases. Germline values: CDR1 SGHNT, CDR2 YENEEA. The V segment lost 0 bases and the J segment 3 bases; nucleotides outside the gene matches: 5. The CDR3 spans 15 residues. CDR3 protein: CASSLDGQVVYEQYF. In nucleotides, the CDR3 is TGTGCCAGCAGCTTAGATGGACAGGTTGTCTACGAGCAGTACTTC.

The CDR3 sequence: CASSGSGGSYEQYF. CDR3 coding DNA: TGTGCCAGCAGTGGTAGCGGGGGGTCCTACGAGCAGTACTTC. The chain carries TRBV28 and TRBJ2-7, with 10 bases matching TRBD2. Looked up from germline, CDR1 is MDHEN and CDR2 is SYDVKM. Trimming at V came to 5 bases and at J to 1 base, leaving 2 bases not matched to a gene. This CDR3 has 14 residues.

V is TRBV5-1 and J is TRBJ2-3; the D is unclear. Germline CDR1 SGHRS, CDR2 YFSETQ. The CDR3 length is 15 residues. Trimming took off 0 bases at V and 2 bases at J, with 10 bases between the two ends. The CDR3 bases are TGCGCCAGCAGCTTGGAAGCCGGACCCACAGATACGCAGTATTTT. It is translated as CASSLEAGPTDTQYF.